This TCR beta chain was sequenced in a study of blood T cell repertoires in COVID-19. Study details: The United States, Italy and Spain supplied acute and convalescent COVID-19 samples. T cells, B-cell-depleted T cells, or PBMCs provided the cDNA or gDNA that served as material.

Original methodology: Estimation of nucleated cell counts was performed using reference gene primer amplification. Generated by immunoSEQ multiplex PCR, the TCRdb table keeps only in-frame clones and is missing some. D and trimming come from the DNA, and the V and J calls and clone size come from that table. The sample has about 87,000 clones, roughly four fifths seen once; the top ten hold about 2.1%. The CDR3 runs to 15 residues. CDR1 is LGHNA, CDR2 YNFKEQ, per germline. Deletions cut 0 bases from V and 5 bases from J, with 14 bases between. The V gene is TRBV4-2, the J gene TRBJ2-7; D is possibly TRBD2 (6 bases). The sequencing sample was made of peripheral blood. The sequence was obtained from a woman aged 70-85 years with acute or convalescent COVID-19. CDR3: CASSQDSSGTDEQYF. The CDR3, as DNA: TGTGCCAGCAGCCAAGATTCGTCCGGGACTGACGAGCAGTACTTC.